The source of this T cell receptor (beta chain) is a study of T cells after posttransplantation cyclophosphamide. This related bone marrow graft donor gave peripheral blood on the day of marrow donation. General study findings and limits: Skin or GI-infiltrating T cells shared few TRB sequences with blood. After PTCy, TRB diversity resembled that of CNI/methotrexate controls.

Sequenced by immunoSEQ multiplex PCR; TCRdb stores in-frame clones only, minus some. The sample includes roughly 32,000 clones, none of them occurring once. There are many counts of this clone. Its antigen is still unknown. V was pared by 2 bases and J by 4 bases, with 12 bases between. The CDR3 has 15 amino acids. CDR1 is MGHRA and CDR2 is YSYEKL in the germline V gene. The sequencing input was PBMCs. This TCR derives from a woman in her twenties or thirties in good health and a related stem cell transplant donor. The V gene is TRBV4-1, the J gene TRBJ1-5; the D is unclear. The DNA for the CDR3 is TGCGCCAGCAGCCAAAGCCCCGCCAATAATCAGCCCCAGCATTTT. It encodes CASSQSPANNQPQHF.